This is a list of T cell receptor beta chains from one sample in a study of blood T cell repertoires in COVID-19. The assay was immunoSEQ multiplex PCR, and TCRdb's table has in-frame clones only and misses some. Of roughly 220,000 clones listed, around 80% are singletons. Sequencing was carried out using peripheral blood. The source is a woman aged 40-49 years who had recovered from COVID-19. CDR3s include the opening cysteine and the closing phenylalanine or tryptophan. A D gene is named only where the DNA matches it firmly. Expanded clones are given a class, and other clones once, few, many or no size at all.

v_gene	j_gene	abundance	d_gene	CDR3aa	CDR3nt
TRBV5-5	TRBJ1-1	NA	TRBD1	CASSFSGTGYRDTEAFF	TGTGCCAGCAGCTTTTCCGGGACAGGGTACAGGGACACTGAAGCTTTCTTT
TRBV10-3	TRBJ2-7	NA	TRBD2	CAISGLAGDKAYEQYF	TGTGCCATCAGTGGTCTAGCGGGGGATAAAGCTTACGAGCAGTACTTC
TRBV5-4	TRBJ2-7	few	NA	CASSLGQGLYEQYF	TGTGCCAGCAGCTTAGGCCAGGGGCTATACGAGCAGTACTTC
TRBV12-3/TRBV12-4	TRBJ2-7	few	NA	CASSLDSYEQYF	TGTGCCAGCAGTTTGGACAGCTACGAGCAGTACTTC
TRBV3-1/TRBV3-2	TRBJ1-6	NA	TRBD1	CASSQEQGANSPLHF	TGTGCCAGCAGCCAAGAACAGGGGGCCAATTCACCCCTCCACTTT
TRBV5-1	TRBJ1-2	NA	TRBD1	CASSFGTDGYTF	TGCGCCAGCAGCTTTGGGACAGATGGCTACACCTTC
TRBV10-3	TRBJ2-7	NA	TRBD2	CAISETSHEQYF	TGTGCCATCAGCGAGACTAGCCACGAGCAGTACTTC
TRBV9	TRBJ1-1	NA	TRBD1	CASSVDRGRGEAFF	TGTGCCAGCAGCGTCGACAGGGGGCGAGGTGAAGCTTTCTTT
TRBV7-9	TRBJ2-1	NA	TRBD2	CTSSLALAGAHNEQFF	TGTACCAGCAGCTTAGCGCTAGCGGGGGCCCACAATGAGCAGTTCTTC
TRBV3-1/TRBV3-2	TRBJ2-1	NA	NA	CASSHRESYNEQFF	TGTGCCAGCAGCCATAGAGAATCCTACAATGAGCAGTTCTTC
TRBV6-5	TRBJ2-7	NA	NA	CASRSLPGSTYEQYF	TGTGCCAGCAGGTCGCTTCCCGGGAGCACCTACGAGCAGTACTTC
TRBV6-1	TRBJ1-4	once	TRBD1	CASSDIGTGDEKLFF	TGTGCCAGCAGTGACATCGGGACAGGGGACGAAAAACTGTTTTTT
TRBV18	TRBJ1-1	once	NA	CASSPSLTEWSTEAFF	TGTGCCAGCTCACCAAGCTTGACGGAGTGGAGCACTGAAGCTTTCTTT